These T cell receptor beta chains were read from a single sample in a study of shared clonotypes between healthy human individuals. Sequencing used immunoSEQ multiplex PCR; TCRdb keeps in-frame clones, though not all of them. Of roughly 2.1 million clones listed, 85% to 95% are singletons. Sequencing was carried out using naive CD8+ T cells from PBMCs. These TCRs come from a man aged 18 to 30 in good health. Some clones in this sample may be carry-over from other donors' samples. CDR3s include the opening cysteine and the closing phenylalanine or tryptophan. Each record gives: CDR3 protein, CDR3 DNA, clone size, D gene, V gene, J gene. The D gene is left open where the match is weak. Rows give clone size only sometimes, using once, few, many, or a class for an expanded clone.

CDR3aa: CASSPRVRGLYEQYF; CDR3nt: TGTGCCAGCAGTCCCCGGGTCAGGGGGCTGTACGAGCAGTACTTC; abundance: NA; d_gene: TRBD1; v_gene: TRBV28; j_gene: TRBJ2-7
CDR3aa: CASSADEGRETQYF; CDR3nt: TGTGCCAGCAGCGCGGACGAAGGACGAGAGACCCAGTACTTC; abundance: NA; d_gene: NA; v_gene: TRBV9; j_gene: TRBJ2-5
CDR3aa: CASSTTIGGQSNEKLFF; CDR3nt: TGTGCCAGTAGTACCACAATAGGGGGACAGAGTAATGAAAAACTGTTTTTT; abundance: once; d_gene: TRBD1; v_gene: TRBV19; j_gene: TRBJ1-4
CDR3aa: CASSAGQVYGYTF; CDR3nt: TGTGCCAGCAGTGCGGGACAAGTCTATGGCTACACCTTC; abundance: NA; d_gene: NA; v_gene: TRBV9; j_gene: TRBJ1-2
CDR3aa: CASSLAGEAYEQYF; CDR3nt: TGTGCCAGCAGTTTGGCGGGAGAGGCCTACGAGCAGTACTTC; abundance: NA; d_gene: TRBD2; v_gene: TRBV28; j_gene: TRBJ2-7
CDR3aa: CASSLGWGPQYF; CDR3nt: TGTGCCAGCAGTTTAGGTTGGGGACCTCAATATTTT; abundance: NA; d_gene: NA; v_gene: TRBV27; j_gene: TRBJ1-3
CDR3aa: CASSIARQRNYGYTF; CDR3nt: TGTGCCAGTAGTATAGCCCGACAGCGGAACTATGGCTACACCTTC; abundance: NA; d_gene: NA; v_gene: TRBV19; j_gene: TRBJ1-2
CDR3aa: CASRHGTGGEDGYTF; CDR3nt: TGTGCCAGCAGACATGGGACAGGGGGCGAAGATGGCTACACCTTC; abundance: NA; d_gene: TRBD1; v_gene: TRBV7-9; j_gene: TRBJ1-2
CDR3aa: CASSRSKTSASEQFF; CDR3nt: TGTGCCAGCAGTCGATCTAAGACTAGCGCGTCGGAGCAGTTCTTC; abundance: once; d_gene: TRBD2; v_gene: TRBV2; j_gene: TRBJ2-1
CDR3aa: CASSVSAGTNYGYTF; CDR3nt: TGTGCCAGCAGTGTATCGGCAGGGACGAACTATGGCTACACCTTC; abundance: NA; d_gene: NA; v_gene: TRBV6-1; j_gene: TRBJ1-2
CDR3aa: CASNSRAFGRDTQYF; CDR3nt: TGTGCCAGCAACTCGAGGGCCTTCGGACGAGATACGCAGTATTTT; abundance: once; d_gene: NA; v_gene: TRBV7-9; j_gene: TRBJ2-3
CDR3aa: CASSEVGGDEAFF; CDR3nt: TGTGCCAGCAGTGAAGTCGGGGGAGATGAAGCTTTCTTT; abundance: few; d_gene: NA; v_gene: TRBV2; j_gene: TRBJ1-1
CDR3aa: CASSATVLAGHTDTQYF; CDR3nt: TGTGCCAGCAGCGCAACCGTACTAGCGGGCCACACAGATACGCAGTATTTT; abundance: NA; d_gene: TRBD2; v_gene: TRBV9; j_gene: TRBJ2-3
CDR3aa: CASSLEGTGSWGEQFF; CDR3nt: TGCGCCAGCAGCTTGGAGGGGACAGGGTCATGGGGTGAGCAGTTCTTC; abundance: NA; d_gene: TRBD1; v_gene: TRBV5-1; j_gene: TRBJ2-1
CDR3aa: CASSFQLETGGTQETQYF; CDR3nt: TGTGCCAGCAGTTTCCAGCTTGAAACAGGGGGGACTCAAGAGACCCAGTACTTC; abundance: NA; d_gene: TRBD1; v_gene: TRBV28; j_gene: TRBJ2-5
CDR3aa: CASSFVQPGAYEQYF; CDR3nt: TGTGCCAGCAGTTTTGTCCAACCGGGTGCCTACGAGCAGTACTTC; abundance: NA; d_gene: NA; v_gene: TRBV28; j_gene: TRBJ2-7
CDR3aa: CASSRAENTGELFF; CDR3nt: TGTGCCAGCAGCCGGGCGGAGAACACCGGGGAGCTGTTTTTT; abundance: NA; d_gene: NA; v_gene: TRBV7-9; j_gene: TRBJ2-2